Each of the 27 T cell receptor beta chains below was sequenced from the same sample in a study of blood T cell repertoires in COVID-19. Sequenced by immunoSEQ multiplex PCR; TCRdb stores in-frame clones only, minus some. Of approximately 76,000 clones listed, over 75% are singletons. The sample was peripheral blood. The receptor set was obtained from a human donor in a cohort sampled during active COVID-19.

The rearrangement uses TRBV28 and TRBJ1-2, with 8 bases lining up with TRBD1. The CDR3 has 14 amino acids. V lost 5 bases, J lost 8 bases, and 10 bases stayed unmatched. Germline CDR1 reads MDHEN; CDR2 reads SYDVKM. As DNA, the CDR3 is TGTGCCAGCAGTCCATCGGACAGGGTGGGGGGCTACACCTTC. This encodes CASSPSDRVGGYTF.

This chain connects TRBV6-2 or TRBV6-3 to TRBJ1-4; tentative D call: TRBD1 (5 bases). CDR3 size: 15 residues. The germline gives CDR1 MNHEY, CDR2 SVGEGT. Trimming removed 2 bases at V and 7 bases at J, with 14 bases between. CDR3 protein: CASSYGGVESEKLFF. The CDR3 DNA follows: TGTGCCAGCAGTTACGGGGGGGTCGAGAGTGAAAAACTGTTTTTT.

This chain connects TRBV6-5 to TRBJ2-3, with 8 bases lining up with TRBD2. From germline, CDR1 is MNHEY and CDR2 SVGAGI. With 5 bases clipped from V and 0 bases from J, the junction kept 4 bases outside the gene matches. This CDR3 has 15 residues. The CDR3: CASSTGLASTDTQYF. As DNA, the CDR3 is TGTGCCAGCAGTACCGGACTAGCTAGCACAGATACGCAGTATTTT.

This chain connects TRBV5-8 to TRBJ1-6; TRBD1 might be the D (5 bases). The germline V gene encodes CDR1 SGHTS and CDR2 YDEGEE. The CDR3 runs to 18 residues. V gave up 7 bases and J gave up 0 bases, with 20 bases separating them. CDR3 bases: TGTGCCAGCCCAGGGTTAAGTGCTGTTAACTCCTATAATTCACCCCTCCACTTT. Translation: CASPGLSAVNSYNSPLHF. The entire variable domain, with the rest obtained from reference TRBV5-8 and TRBJ1-6, is as follows: EAGVTQSPTHLIKTRGQQATLRCSPISGHTSVYWYQQALGLGLQFLLWYDEGEERNRGNFPPRFSGRQFPNYSSELNVNALELEDSALYLCASPGLSAVNSYNSPLHFGNGTRLTVT.

The V gene is TRBV7-9, the J gene TRBJ1-6; D might be TRBD1 (5 bases). V was cut by 0 bases and J by 8 bases, with 11 bases left in between. CDR3 length: 15 amino acids. Germline loops: CDR1 SEHNR, CDR2 FQNEAQ (reference sequence). The DNA for the CDR3 is TGTGCCAGCAGCTTAGCGCAGGGTGGGGATTCACCCCTCCACTTT. Its protein is CASSLAQGGDSPLHF.

This clone was counted a few times. A read error may produce the germline difference seen at one junction end. This chain joins TRBV19 and TRBJ2-1; 7 positions match TRBD2. This CDR3 contains 13 residues. The germline V gene encodes CDR1 LNHDA and CDR2 SQIVND (reference sequence). The CDR3 loop is CASTIMGGNEQFF. The CDR3 nucleotides read TGTGCCAGTACTATAATGGGGGGGAATGAGCAGTTCTTC.

This sequence joins TRBV28 and TRBJ2-2; D is possibly TRBD2 (6 bases). V lost 3 bases and J lost 1, with 9 bases in between. CDR3 length: 15 amino acids. CDR1 and CDR2 from the germline V gene are MDHEN and SYDVKM. CDR3 nucleotide sequence: TGTGCCAGCAGTTTCCAGGGACTGAACACCGGGGAGCTGTTTTTT. Translating it yields CASSFQGLNTGELFF. Full variable domain (rest looked up from reference TRBV28 and TRBJ2-2): DVKVTQSSRYLVKRTGEKVFLECVQDMDHENMFWYRQDPGLGLRLIYFSYDVKMKEKGDIPEGYSVSREKKERFSLILESASTNQTSMYLCASSFQGLNTGELFFGEGSRLTVL.

The genes are TRBV24-1 and TRBJ2-2, with 10 bases matching TRBD1. Germline CDR1 KGHDR, CDR2 SFDVKD. The ends lost 4 bases at V and 5 bases at J; junction bases unmatched: 3. The CDR3 sequence is 15 residues long. CDR3 sequence reads: CATSDRQGATGELFF. The CDR3 region has the DNA TGTGCCACCAGTGACCGACAGGGGGCGACCGGGGAGCTGTTTTTT.

The chain couples TRBV7-2 to TRBJ2-5; D is perhaps TRBD2 (6 bases). This CDR3 comprises 15 residues. V dropped 0 bases and J dropped 1 base, with 9 bases sitting between them. CDR1 SGHTA and CDR2 FQGNSA come from the germline V gene. The CDR3 DNA is TGTGCCAGCAGCTTAGCAAGACTAGGCCAAGAGACCCAGTACTTC. Residues: CASSLARLGQETQYF.

V usage is TRBV5-1 and J usage is TRBJ2-5, with TRBD2 identical over 8 bases. This CDR3 contains 16 residues. V trimming: 3 bases; J trimming: 4 bases; junction bases outside the gene matches: 11. From germline, CDR1 is SGHRS and CDR2 YFSETQ. This chain's CDR3 is CASSSFGRGAGETQYF. CDR3 DNA: TGCGCCAGCAGCTCCTTTGGGCGGGGGGCCGGAGAGACCCAGTACTTC.

A remark on this clone: Other DNA sequences in this sample translate to the same CDR3. This chain joins TRBV7-2 and TRBJ2-7; TRBD2 matches 8 bases. The CDR3 is 14 amino acids. The V segment lost 5 bases and the J segment 3 bases; nucleotides outside the gene matches: 6. CDR1 and CDR2 (germline): SGHTA, FQGNSA. The CDR3 spells CASSPDRGGYEQYF. The CDR3 coding sequence is TGTGCCAGCAGCCCTGATCGGGGGGGCTACGAGCAGTACTTC.

The V call is TRBV6-5, the J call TRBJ1-2, with TRBD1 identical over 7 bases. Trimming at V came to 6 bases and at J to 5 bases, leaving 3 bases not matched to a gene. Germline V CDR1 and CDR2: MNHEY, SVGAGI. This CDR3 is 12 amino acids long. CDR3 loop: CASRETGYGYTF. The CDR3, as DNA: TGTGCCAGCAGGGAGACAGGGTATGGCTACACCTTC.

The chain combines TRBV4-2 with TRBJ2-2; 8 positions agree with TRBD2. The CDR3 loop spans 16 amino acids. The trim removed 3 bases at V and 2 bases at J, leaving 5 bases unmatched. Germline V gene lookup returns CDR1 LGHNA and CDR2 YNFKEQ. The chain's CDR3 is CASSHRLATNTGELFF. DNA of the CDR3: TGTGCCAGCAGCCATCGACTAGCGACTAACACCGGGGAGCTGTTTTTT.

The CDR3, as DNA: TGTGCCAGCTGTCCGGGAACCCCCCCCTCCAGTGAGCAGTTCTTC. It codes for CASCPGTPPSSEQFF. The J gene is TRBJ2-1, the V gene TRBV7-9, with D tentatively TRBD2 (5 bases). Trimming took off 8 bases at V and 9 bases at J, with 23 bases between the two ends. This CDR3 is built from 15 residues. Germline CDR1 SEHNR, CDR2 FQNEAQ (reference sequence). Filled out from reference TRBV7-9 and TRBJ2-1, the complete variable domain reads DTGVSQNPRHKITKRGQNVTFRCDPISEHNRLYWYRQTLGQGPEFLTYFQNEAQLEKSRLLSDRFSAERPKGSFSTLEIQRTEQGDSAMYLCASCPGTPPSSEQFFGPGTRLTVL.

CDR3 nucleotides: TGTGCCAGCAGCTTAGACCTACTAGCGGGGCAGTTCTTC. Translated, it gives CASSLDLLAGQFF. The chain combines TRBV7-3 with TRBJ2-1; 9 bases agree with TRBD2. Germline CDR1 and CDR2: SGHTA and FQGTGA. The CDR3 is 13 residues long. V trimming: 2 bases; J trimming: 12 bases; junction bases outside the gene matches: 5.

The genes are TRBV18 and TRBJ2-2; D remains unclear. This CDR3 comprises 11 residues. Trimming left V 6 bases short and J 3 bases short, with 2 bases between. Germline lookup yields CDR1 KGHSH and CDR2 LQKENI. CDR3 DNA sequence: TGTGCCAGCTCCTACACCGGGGAGCTGTTTTTT. This gives the protein CASSYTGELFF.

The chain employs TRBV6-2 or TRBV6-3 and TRBJ2-3, with 12 bases identical to TRBD2. The germline V gene has CDR1 MNHEY and CDR2 SVGEGT. There are 17 residues in the CDR3. V lost 0 bases to trimming and J lost 5 bases; unmatched junction nucleotides: 6. The DNA for the CDR3 is TGTGCCAGCAGTTACTCGATCCTAGCGGGAGGGAGAGATACGCAGTATTTT. Residues: CASSYSILAGGRDTQYF.

This clone was picked up a small number of times. The V and J genes are TRBV7-2 and TRBJ1-2, with D unresolved. V was clipped by 1 base and J by 4 bases, with 13 bases between them. The CDR3 sequence is 15 residues long. The V gene's germline CDR1 is SGHTA and CDR2 FQGNSA. This CDR3 is CASSLGVGQTYGYTF. As DNA, the CDR3 is TGTGCCAGCAGCTTAGGAGTTGGGCAGACCTATGGCTACACCTTC. Using reference TRBV7-2 and TRBJ1-2 for the parts outside the CDR3, the full variable domain is GAGVSQSPSNKVTEKGKDVELRCDPISGHTALYWYRQSLGQGLEFLIYFQGNSAPDKSGLPSDRFSAERTGGSVSTLTIQRTQQEDSAVYLCASSLGVGQTYGYTFGSGTRLTVV.

V and J are TRBV6-5 and TRBJ2-7; possible D gene TRBD2, 5 bases. The V end lost 4 bases, the J end lost 2 bases, and 9 bases lay between the germline ends. The CDR3 length is 13 residues. Germline CDR1 is MNHEY and CDR2 is SVGAGI. CDR3 amino acids: CASSSSQPYEQYF. CDR3 DNA: TGTGCCAGCAGTTCTAGCCAGCCCTACGAGCAGTACTTC.

The chain couples TRBV4-3 to TRBJ2-7; 7 positions agree with TRBD1. Germline V gene sequence: CDR1 LGHNA, CDR2 YSLEER. V lost 1 base, J lost 3 bases, and 12 bases stayed unmatched. CDR3 size: 17 residues. The CDR3: CASSQVYSGTDFYEQYF. DNA for the CDR3: TGCGCCAGCAGCCAAGTTTACTCCGGGACAGACTTCTACGAGCAGTACTTC.

This chain connects TRBV18 to TRBJ1-1; 10 bases are shared with TRBD1. There are 14 residues in the CDR3. V lost 2 bases and J lost 3; bases outside the gene matches: 0. CDR1 KGHSH and CDR2 LQKENI come from the germline V gene. In DNA, the CDR3 is TGTGCCAGCTCACCAGGGACAGGGGACACTGAAGCTTTCTTT. Translated: CASSPGTGDTEAFF.

The chain has TRBV6-5 and TRBJ2-6; 9 bases match TRBD1. J gave up 3 bases and V 8 bases, and 5 bases lay outside the gene matches. The CDR3 extends over 15 amino acids. Looked up from germline, CDR1 is MNHEY and CDR2 is SVGAGI. CDR3 coding DNA: TGTGCCAGCGAAGACAGGGGGTTTGGGGCCAACGTCCTGACTTTC. Protein sequence: CASEDRGFGANVLTF.

Only one count was recorded for this clone. This chain links TRBV9 with TRBJ2-3; 7 nucleotides line up with TRBD1. The CDR3 is 15 residues long. Per the germline V gene, CDR1 is SGDLS and CDR2 is YYNGEE. The J segment lost 3 bases and the V segment lost 3 bases, leaving 7 bases of the junction unmatched. The CDR3 DNA sequence: TGTGCCAGCAGCGGACAGGGTCAGGCGACAGATACGCAGTATTTT. Amino acid sequence: CASSGQGQATDTQYF.

This sequence joins TRBV2 and TRBJ2-3; 12 positions agree with TRBD2. The CDR3 length is 14 residues. Trimming removed 4 bases from V and 5 bases from J; junction bases left unmatched: 1. From germline, CDR1 is SNHLY and CDR2 FYNNEI. CDR3 protein: CASSAGLAGDTQYF. DNA of the CDR3: TGTGCCAGCAGTGCGGGACTAGCGGGAGATACGCAGTATTTT.

This chain joins TRBV27 and TRBJ1-4; TRBD1 is a possible D gene (6 bases). V lost 4 bases to trimming and J lost 8 bases, with 14 bases between them. CDR3 size: 14 residues. Germline V gives CDR1 MNHEY, CDR2 SMNVEV (reference sequence). CDR3 DNA: TGTGCCAGCAGTTCAAGACCGGACAGAGAAAAACTGTTTTTT. It is translated as CASSSRPDREKLFF.

V gene TRBV30 combines with J gene TRBJ1-5; TRBD1 matches at 8 bases. V lost 0 bases, J lost 9 bases, and 7 bases stayed unmatched. CDR3 length: 14 amino acids. Germline CDR1 GTSNPN, CDR2 SVGIG (reference sequence). The chain's CDR3 is CAWSVDRARSPQHF. CDR3 nucleotide sequence: TGTGCCTGGAGTGTGGACAGGGCCCGTTCGCCCCAGCATTTT.

This chain links TRBV7-9 with TRBJ2-5, with 7 bases identical to TRBD1. Trimming removed 2 bases from V and 3 bases from J; junction bases left unmatched: 0. Germline values: CDR1 SEHNR, CDR2 FQNEAQ (reference sequence). The CDR3 is 13 residues long. The CDR3 loop reads CASSLTGEETQYF. The CDR3 nucleotides are TGTGCCAGCAGCTTAACAGGGGAAGAGACCCAGTACTTC.